This TCR beta chain appears in the sequencing data of a study of T-cell reconstitution after alpha-beta-depleted transplantation in children. The study, taken as a whole, reports: Several hundred expanded graft clones reportedly supplied alpha-beta T cells about two months after transplant.

This clonotype was seen only a few times. Its antigen is still unknown. Germline V gene lookup returns CDR1 SGHRS and CDR2 YFSETQ. V was clipped by 4 bases and J by 0 bases; unmatched bases: 9. This CDR3 is built from 16 residues. A library of TCRbeta sequences, prepared with unique molecular identifiers, was generated. TCRdb reprocessed the PCR reads via MiXCR and lists one record per CDR3 protein. The sample lists fewer than 1 million distinct CDR3 sequences, about 16% occurring once. The sequence came from a male patient aged 10 to 17 who had a stem cell transplant for acute lymphoblastic leukemia, so the T cells may come from the graft donor. This sequence joins TRBV5-1 and TRBJ2-7; 8 positions match TRBD1. Sequencing was performed on PBMCs, mostly from graft donor cells, taken 360 days after TCRalphabeta/CD19-depleted stem cell transplant. CDR3 loop: CASSANPTGASYEQYF. For the CDR3, the DNA is TGCGCCAGCAGCGCTAACCCGACAGGGGCCTCCTACGAGCAGTACTTC. The full variable domain, completed using reference TRBV5-1 and TRBJ2-7, is KAGVTQTPRYLIKTRGQQVTLSCSPISGHRSVSWYQQTPGQGLQFLFEYFSETQRNKGNFPGRFSGRQFSNSRSEMNVSTLELGDSALYLCASSANPTGASYEQYFGPGTRLTVT.